Below, 22 T cell receptor beta chains from the same sample are listed, as sequenced in a study of T cells in Graves' hyperthyroidism and ophthalmopathy. The TCR beta CDR3 regions underwent amplification using RNA transcripts as the source. An initial round of RT-PCR targeting the TCR CDR3 relied on the HTBI primer set. TCRdb used MiXCR to reprocess the multiplex PCR reads, holding one entry per CDR3 protein. Of fewer than 600,000 distinct CDR3 sequences listed, 11% to 15% were seen once; the top ten hold about 15%. Sequencing input: blood. The source of these receptors is a woman aged 40 to 49 with Graves' hyperthyroidism.

The chain recombines TRBV12-3 or TRBV12-4 with TRBJ2-1; TRBD2 is a possible D gene (6 bases). The CDR3 has 16 amino acids. V shed 10 bases and J shed 2 bases, with 21 bases lying between them. CDR3 amino acids: CATQRRGGTTYNEQFF. In DNA form, the CDR3 reads TGTGCCACCCAGCGGAGGGGCGGAACCACCTACAATGAGCAGTTCTTC.

This clonotype has ten or more counts. The J gene is TRBJ2-1, the V gene TRBV20-1, with unresolved D. The CDR3 length is 12 residues. The germline gives CDR1 DFQATT, CDR2 SNEGSKA (reference sequence). V was cut by 2 bases and J by 9 bases, with 11 bases left in between. The CDR3 is CSARPLKPEQFF. The CDR3 DNA reads TGCAGTGCTAGACCCTTAAAACCTGAGCAGTTCTTC.

This clonotype was detected a few times. The chain links TRBV3-1 to TRBJ2-2; D is ambiguous. Germline V gives CDR1 LGHDT, CDR2 YNNKEL (reference sequence). V lost 5 bases and J 7 bases, leaving 8 bases between the germline ends. The CDR3 runs 12 residues. As DNA, the CDR3 is TGTGCCAGCAGCTCCGCAGGCGGGGAGCTGTTTTTT. As protein: CASSSAGGELFF.

This clonotype was seen a few times. The chain combines TRBV5-1 with TRBJ1-4; D is unclear. CDR1 is SGHRS, CDR2 YFSETQ, per germline. The CDR3 consists of 14 residues. With 0 bases removed from V and 7 bases from J, the gap between germline ends came to 10 bases. CDR3 sequence: CASSLGQSSEKLFF. The CDR3 nucleotides are TGCGCCAGCAGCTTGGGTCAGAGTAGTGAAAAACTGTTTTTT.

Ten or more counts support this clonotype. This rearrangement joins TRBV30 to TRBJ2-1, with D uncertain. The CDR3 spans 12 residues. Germline V gene data show CDR1 as GTSNPN and CDR2 as SVGIG (reference sequence). Between the trimmed V and J ends, which lost 4 bases and 4 bases, there was a span of 8 bases. Written as DNA, the CDR3 is TGTGCCTGGACCGAACTTTACAATGAGCAGTTCTTC. Translation: CAWTELYNEQFF.

This clonotype was seen repeatedly, ten times or more. This chain uses TRBV6-1 with TRBJ2-1; 7 bases match TRBD1. V was clipped by 7 bases and J by 10 bases; unmatched bases: 16. Germline values: CDR1 MNHNS, CDR2 SASEGT. This CDR3 is 15 amino acids long. The CDR3 sequence is CASTPTVDRVGEQFF. The CDR3 coding sequence is TGTGCCAGCACCCCTACGGTCGACAGGGTTGGGGAGCAGTTCTTC.

This chain connects TRBV12-3 or TRBV12-4 to TRBJ2-1; 11 bases match TRBD1. J gave up 0 bases and V 5 bases, and 6 bases lay outside the gene matches. The CDR3 sequence is 17 residues long. The CDR3 region is CASSAGTGGFSYNEQFF. Here the CDR3 DNA reads TGTGCCAGCAGTGCCGGGACAGGGGGATTCTCCTACAATGAGCAGTTCTTC.

V is TRBV6-1 and J is TRBJ1-4; unclear D gene. CDR1 and CDR2 (germline): MNHNS, SASEGT. The CDR3 sequence is 13 residues long. The V and J ends lost 6 bases and 10 bases respectively, with 15 bases between them. DNA of the CDR3: TGTGCCAGCAGCCTCGACGGTGCAGGAAAACTGTTTTTT. Amino acids: CASSLDGAGKLFF.

J is TRBJ1-1 and V is TRBV4-1, with D possibly TRBD1 on 6 matching bases. Between the trimmed V and J ends, which lost 6 bases and 11 bases, there was a span of 22 bases. The CDR3 runs to 14 residues. Per the germline V gene, CDR1 is MGHRA and CDR2 is YSYEKL. The CDR3 nucleotides read TGCGCCAGCAGTCAGGGTCCAGACAGGCGAGGGGCTTTCTTT. This gives the protein CASSQGPDRRGAFF.

The sample holds many counts of this clonotype. The J gene is TRBJ1-4, the V gene TRBV12-3 or TRBV12-4; D may be TRBD1 (6 bases). The V and J ends lost 3 bases and 4 bases respectively, with 12 bases between them. The CDR3 has 15 residues. In DNA form, the CDR3 reads TGTGCCAGCAGTTTGTCCGGGACAAGTAATGAAAAACTGTTTTTT. It translates to CASSLSGTSNEKLFF.

There are many counts of this clonotype. This chain links TRBV11-1 with TRBJ2-1; TRBD1 matches 8 bases. CDR1 and CDR2 (germline): SGHAT, FQDESV (reference sequence). Trimming removed 5 bases from V and 4 bases from J; junction bases left unmatched: 7. The CDR3 is 15 amino acids. Written as DNA, the CDR3 is TGTGCCAGCAGCCCCCGGGACAGGCTGTACAATGAGCAGTTCTTC. Translated: CASSPRDRLYNEQFF.

This clonotype turned up a few times. The chain links TRBV6-1 to TRBJ2-2; maybe TRBD2 (7 bases). Germline V CDR1 and CDR2: MNHNS, SASEGT. Trimming took off 4 bases at V and 4 bases at J, with 13 bases between the two ends. The CDR3 spans 15 residues. DNA of the CDR3: TGTGCCAGCAGTGTAGGGGGGGTGAGCACCGGGGAGCTGTTTTTT. This encodes CASSVGGVSTGELFF.

This clonotype was detected only a few times. V and J are TRBV2 and TRBJ2-4; D unclear. V lost 4 bases, J lost 0 bases, and 13 bases lay in between. The CDR3 runs 16 residues. Germline V gives CDR1 SNHLY, CDR2 FYNNEI. CDR3 coding DNA: TGTGCCAGCAGTGCAAGAGCTGAACTAGCCAAAAACATTCAGTACTTC. This translates into CASSARAELAKNIQYF.

At least ten counts were recorded for this clonotype. The chain recombines TRBV6-1 with TRBJ1-2, with a weak D call TRBD1 (5 bases). Germline V CDR1 and CDR2: MNHNS, SASEGT. The CDR3 consists of 16 residues. V was clipped by 2 bases and J by 4 bases, with 17 bases between them. The CDR3 region is CASSERQGRGSYGYTF. In DNA form, the CDR3 reads TGTGCCAGCAGTGAACGGCAGGGTAGGGGCTCCTATGGCTACACCTTC.

This chain connects TRBV11-2 to TRBJ2-3; TRBD2 is a possible D gene (6 bases). Germline CDR1 and CDR2: SGHAT and FQNNGV. The CDR3 covers 13 residues. Between the trimmed V and J ends, which lost 6 bases and 6 bases, there was a span of 13 bases. This chain's CDR3 is CASSSRESDTQYF. CDR3 bases: TGTGCCAGCAGTTCTCGGGAGAGTGATACGCAGTATTTT.

This clonotype appeared many times. The chain couples TRBV20-1 to TRBJ2-1; 13 bases are a match to TRBD2. The CDR3 spans 14 residues. V was clipped by 3 bases and J by 7 bases; unmatched bases: 3. The V gene's germline CDR1 is DFQATT and CDR2 SNEGSKA (reference sequence). Written as DNA, the CDR3 is TGCAGTGCTAGTGGACTAGCGGGAGTAAATGAGCAGTTCTTC. This codes for CSASGLAGVNEQFF.

This clonotype was seen only a few times. The chain is built from TRBV7-8 and TRBJ2-1; D is possibly TRBD2 (11 bases). Germline-derived CDR1 and CDR2 are SGHVS and FQNEAQ. V lost 3 bases to trimming and J lost 15 bases, with 27 bases between them. The CDR3 spans 16 residues. Written as DNA, the CDR3 is TGTGCCAGCAGCTTGCAGACAGGGGGCGCGGGACTAGCGGCGTTCTTC. It encodes CASSLQTGGAGLAAFF.

Many counts were recorded for this clonotype. The V call is TRBV12-3 or TRBV12-4, the J call TRBJ2-1, with TRBD2 matching over 7 bases. Germline trimming cut 1 base from V and 5 bases from J; bases unmatched to any gene: 5. This CDR3 contains 15 residues. The CDR3 reads CASSLVLAVDNEQFF. CDR3 nucleotide sequence: TGTGCCAGCAGTTTAGTCCTAGCGGTGGACAATGAGCAGTTCTTC.

V is TRBV7-9 and J is TRBJ2-1; TRBD2 matches 9 bases. The CDR3 extends over 16 amino acids. Trimming at V came to 3 bases and at J to 9 bases, leaving 12 bases not matched to a gene. Germline assignment: CDR1 SEHNR and CDR2 FQNEAQ (reference sequence). The CDR3 spells CASSLFKAGGVGEQFF. CDR3 bases: TGTGCCAGCAGCTTGTTCAAAGCGGGAGGAGTTGGTGAGCAGTTCTTC.

This clonotype was recorded many times. The rearrangement links TRBV9 to TRBJ2-4; TRBD1 or TRBD2 may be the D gene (5 bases each). V was cut by 3 bases and J by 9 bases, with 13 bases left in between. In germline, CDR1 is SGDLS, CDR2 YYNGEE. The CDR3 is made up of 13 amino acids. CDR3 protein: CASSEAMRGIQYF. CDR3 DNA sequence: TGTGCCAGCAGCGAGGCCATGAGGGGCATTCAGTACTTC.

V and J are TRBV18 and TRBJ2-3, with D perhaps matching TRBD2 (6 bases). Germline CDR1 reads KGHSH; CDR2 reads LQKENI. The CDR3 consists of 15 residues. V lost 0 bases to trimming and J lost 8 bases, with 15 bases between them. The CDR3 region is CASSPPAEPGGTQYF. CDR3 DNA: TGTGCCAGCTCACCACCGGCAGAGCCCGGGGGTACGCAGTATTTT.

This clonotype was picked up many times. The CDR3 loop is CASSLSPWTSGSGRNEQFF. The DNA for the CDR3 is TGTGCCAGCAGTTTATCGCCCTGGACTAGCGGGAGTGGAAGGAATGAGCAGTTCTTC. The V call is TRBV27, the J call TRBJ2-1; 13 positions match TRBD2. Germline V gene data show CDR1 as MNHEY and CDR2 as SMNVEV (reference sequence). The V and J ends lost 0 bases and 7 bases, in that order; junction bases with no gene match: 12. This CDR3 comprises 19 residues.